What follows describes a single T cell receptor beta chain. Its antigen is not known. V was clipped by 5 bases and J by 0 bases, with 9 bases between them. CDR3 length: 14 amino acids. Germline lookup yields CDR1 SGHTA and CDR2 FQGNSA. This entry is derived from a study of blood T cells in healthy people across ages. Whole-study results and caveats: The unsorted PBMCs prevented any conclusive comparison of naive versus antigen-experienced cells.

Russia was home to the donors, healthy Caucasian individuals aged roughly 6 to 90. With a J-beta primer mix and a sample-barcoded 5' primer, a second PCR ran 7 to 11 cycles. TCRdb redid the calling of the 5' RACE reads with MiXCR, one entry per CDR3 protein. The repertoire includes about 970,000 distinct CDR3 sequences, about 51% of them detected once, and around a fifth sits in the top ten. Material: blood. This rearrangement joins TRBV7-2 to TRBJ2-3; possible D gene TRBD2, 5 bases. This sequence was found in an older woman in good health. CDR3 coding DNA: TGTGCCAGCAGCAGGACTTCTAGCACAGATACGCAGTATTTT. It is translated as CASSRTSSTDTQYF.